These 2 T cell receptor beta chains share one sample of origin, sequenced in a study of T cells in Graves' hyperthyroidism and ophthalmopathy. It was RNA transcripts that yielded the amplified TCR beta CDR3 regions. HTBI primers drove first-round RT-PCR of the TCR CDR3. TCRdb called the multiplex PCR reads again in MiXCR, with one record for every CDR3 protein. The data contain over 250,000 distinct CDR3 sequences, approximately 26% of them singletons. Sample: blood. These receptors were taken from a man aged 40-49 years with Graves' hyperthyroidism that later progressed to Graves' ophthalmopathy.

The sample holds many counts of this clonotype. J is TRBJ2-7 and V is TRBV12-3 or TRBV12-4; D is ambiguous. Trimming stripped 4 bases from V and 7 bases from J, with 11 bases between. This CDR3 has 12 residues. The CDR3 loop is CASSSHNGEQYF. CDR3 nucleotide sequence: TGTGCCAGCAGTTCCCACAATGGAGAGCAGTACTTC.

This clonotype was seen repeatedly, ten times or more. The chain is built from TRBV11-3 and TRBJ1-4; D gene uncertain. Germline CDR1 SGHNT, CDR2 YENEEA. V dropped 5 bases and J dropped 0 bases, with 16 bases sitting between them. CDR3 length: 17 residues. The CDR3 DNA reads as TGTGCCAGCAGCATGGGCCTTCTTGGCACAACTAATGAAAAACTGTTTTTT. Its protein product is CASSMGLLGTTNEKLFF.